Listed below are T cell receptor beta chains from one sample, sequenced in a study of a mutant IDH1 vaccine in newly diagnosed glioma. Repertoires were generated with immunoSEQ multiplex PCR, while TCRdb's copy carries only in-frame clones and drops some. The sample yields about 56,000 clones, around 86% seen once. For these receptors, no antigen is known. Sample: PBMCs, taken from a glioma patient whose treatment included an IDH1 peptide vaccine. These receptors all stem from a man aged 35 to 55 with glioma. The CDR3 runs from the conserved cysteine through the conserved F or W. Each record gives: J gene, V gene, CDR3 protein.

J gene: TRBJ2-3
V gene: TRBV5-6
CDR3 protein: CASSLPSGVRAQYF

J gene: TRBJ2-7
V gene: TRBV7-2
CDR3 protein: CASSLLAGDYEQYF

J gene: TRBJ1-2
V gene: TRBV1
CDR3 protein: CTSSQTPGQGIGGYTF

J gene: TRBJ1-5
V gene: TRBV5-6
CDR3 protein: CASSIGQGARLSPQHF

J gene: TRBJ2-7
V gene: TRBV4-1
CDR3 protein: CASTSGAGVYAYEQYF

J gene: TRBJ2-1
V gene: TRBV19
CDR3 protein: CASSKSQISYNEQFF

J gene: TRBJ1-4
V gene: TRBV19
CDR3 protein: CASSIWGEKLFF

J gene: TRBJ1-1
V gene: TRBV29-1
CDR3 protein: CSVAASTGTNTEAFF

J gene: TRBJ2-6
V gene: TRBV7-9
CDR3 protein: CASSLAGSGANVLTF

J gene: TRBJ1-1
V gene: TRBV7-2
CDR3 protein: CASSLGPGGF

J gene: TRBJ1-5
V gene: TRBV5-5
CDR3 protein: CASSLDLDRPSQPQHF

J gene: TRBJ2-3
V gene: TRBV5-5
CDR3 protein: CASSWWADTQYF

J gene: TRBJ2-3
V gene: TRBV6-1
CDR3 protein: CASSGGGARTDTQYF

J gene: TRBJ2-1
V gene: TRBV6-4
CDR3 protein: CASSEDGRARNEQFF

J gene: TRBJ2-3
V gene: TRBV2
CDR3 protein: CASSSFKDTQYF

J gene: TRBJ1-3
V gene: TRBV29-1
CDR3 protein: CSVQEIAGNTIYF

J gene: TRBJ2-3
V gene: TRBV10-2
CDR3 protein: CASDTSGGDTQYF

J gene: TRBJ2-3
V gene: TRBV6-5
CDR3 protein: CASKGPRFSDTQYF

J gene: TRBJ2-5
V gene: TRBV14
CDR3 protein: CASSQGLAGGETQYF

J gene: TRBJ2-5
V gene: TRBV2
CDR3 protein: CASRLSRGTQYF